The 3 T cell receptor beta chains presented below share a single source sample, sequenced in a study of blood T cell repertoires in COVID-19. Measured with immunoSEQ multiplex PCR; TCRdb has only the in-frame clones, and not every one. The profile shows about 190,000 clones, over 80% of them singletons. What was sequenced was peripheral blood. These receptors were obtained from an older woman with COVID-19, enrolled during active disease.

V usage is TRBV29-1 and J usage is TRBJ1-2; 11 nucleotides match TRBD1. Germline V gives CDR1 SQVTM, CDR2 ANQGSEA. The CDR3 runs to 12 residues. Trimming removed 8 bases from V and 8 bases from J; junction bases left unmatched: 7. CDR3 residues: CSLGQGAGGYTF. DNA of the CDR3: TGCAGCCTTGGACAGGGGGCAGGAGGCTACACCTTC.

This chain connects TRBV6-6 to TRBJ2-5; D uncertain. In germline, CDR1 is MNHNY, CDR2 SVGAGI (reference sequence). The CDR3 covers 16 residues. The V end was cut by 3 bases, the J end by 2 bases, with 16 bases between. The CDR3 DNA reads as TGTGCCAGCAGTTATAGTATCCGAGCCATTCAAGAGACCCAGTACTTC. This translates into CASSYSIRAIQETQYF.

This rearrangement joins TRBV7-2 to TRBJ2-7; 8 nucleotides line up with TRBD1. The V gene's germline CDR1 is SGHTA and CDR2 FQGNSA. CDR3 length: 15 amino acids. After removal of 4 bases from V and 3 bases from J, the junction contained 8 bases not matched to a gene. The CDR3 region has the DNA TGTGCCAGCAGCTCTCCGGACAGGGCTGACTACGAGCAGTACGTC. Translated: CASSSPDRADYEQYV.